The 5 T cell receptor beta chains below come from one sample, sequenced in a study of blood T cells in healthy people across ages. With a J-beta primer mix and a sample-barcoded 5' primer, a second PCR ran about 7 to 12 cycles. TCRdb re-called the 5' RACE reads through MiXCR, storing one row per CDR3 protein. The repertoire has roughly 720,000 distinct CDR3 sequences, approximately 55% of them found once; the top ten carry approximately 40%. Source material: blood. These receptors originate from a man older than 75 in good health.

The chain joins TRBV12-3 or TRBV12-4 to TRBJ2-5, with a tentative D call TRBD2 (6 bases). Between the trimmed V and J ends, which lost 3 bases and 3 bases, there was a span of 23 bases. The CDR3 runs to 18 residues. In DNA form, the CDR3 reads TGTGCCAGCAGTTTTCTGGGACTTCGAACAGACGGCAAAGAGACCCAGTACTTC. This sequence encodes CASSFLGLRTDGKETQYF.

The J gene is TRBJ1-5, the V gene TRBV9; no definite D call. The CDR3 covers 15 residues. V was clipped by 3 bases and J by 1 base, with 11 bases between them. Germline V CDR1 and CDR2: SGDLS, YYNGEE. CDR3 residues: CASSARIGSNQPQHF. CDR3 in DNA: TGTGCCAGCAGCGCCCGGATTGGGAGCAATCAGCCCCAGCATTTT. The variable domain in full, with the rest retrieved from reference TRBV9 and TRBJ1-5, is DSGVTQTPKHLITATGQRVTLRCSPRSGDLSVYWYQQSLDQGLQFLIQYYNGEERAKGNILERFSAQQFPDLHSELNLSSLELGDSALYFCASSARIGSNQPQHFGDGTRLSIL.

This sequence joins TRBV7-2 and TRBJ2-5, with D possibly being TRBD2 (6 bases). Germline CDR1 and CDR2: SGHTA and FQGNSA. V lost 5 bases and J 7 bases, leaving 17 bases between the germline ends. The CDR3 has 14 residues. The CDR3 loop reads CASSPQTRAGTQYF. CDR3 DNA: TGTGCCAGCAGCCCCCAGACTAGAGCTGGGACCCAGTACTTC.

The chain recombines TRBV12-3 or TRBV12-4 with TRBJ1-5; D is possibly TRBD1 (6 bases). This CDR3 region has 17 residues. V was shortened by 3 bases and J by 0 bases, with 15 bases between the two germline ends. The CDR3 loop is CASSFRGRGFSNQPQHF. The CDR3, as DNA: TGTGCCAGCAGTTTCCGGGGGCGAGGGTTTAGCAATCAGCCCCAGCATTTT.

The J gene is TRBJ1-4, the V gene TRBV18; no clear D gene. The V end was cut by 5 bases, the J end by 8 bases, with 15 bases between. The CDR3 extends over 14 amino acids. The germline CDR1 and CDR2 sequences are KGHSH and LQKENI. CDR3 amino acids: CASSAVVEGEKLFF. CDR3 in DNA: TGTGCCAGCTCAGCCGTGGTGGAGGGCGAAAAACTGTTTTTT. The complete variable domain, with remaining parts taken from reference TRBV18 and TRBJ1-4, reads NAGVMQNPRHLVRRRGQEARLRCSPMKGHSHVYWYRQLPEEGLKFMVYLQKENIIDESGMPKERFSAEFPKEGPSILRIQQVVRGDSAAYFCASSAVVEGEKLFFGSGTQLSVL.